The present T cell receptor beta chain was sequenced within a study of cytomegalovirus exposure and HLA in healthy donors. Primers for the PCR totalled 60 Vbeta and 13 Jbeta. This table comes from immunoSEQ multiplex PCR, and its TCRdb copy is limited to in-frame clones, with some not included. Of approximately 69,000 clones in the sample, roughly 76% are singletons; the top ten hold 3.3%. Study-wide results and limits: Reports state that TCR beta sequences accurately predicted most subjects' HLA-A and HLA-B alleles.

With regard to this clone: Its antigen is unknown.

There are 15 residues in the CDR3. Germline V gene sequence: CDR1 LNHNV, CDR2 YYDKDF (reference sequence). V dropped 3 bases and J dropped 5; count of bases not matched to a gene: 6. The sample comprised PBMCs. The clonotype comes from a man aged 18 to 29 in good health and CMV-seronegative. The chain has TRBV15 and TRBJ2-3; 9 positions match TRBD1. As DNA, the CDR3 is TGTGCCACCAGCAGGACAGGGGGGGAAGTAGATACGCAGTATTTT. It is translated as CATSRTGGEVDTQYF.